This T cell receptor (beta chain) is from a study of control samples from healthy donors and cancer patients. Sequenced by immunoSEQ multiplex PCR; TCRdb stores in-frame clones only, minus some. The sample holds 190,000 or so clones; over 80% are singletons and the top ten take more than 1.1%. The CDR3 consists of 19 residues. Trimming removed 0 bases from V and 5 bases from J, with 23 bases in between. Germline V gene lookup returns CDR1 SGHRS and CDR2 YFSETQ. Source material: blood. The TCR comes from a man aged 18-30 years in good health. This chain uses TRBV5-1 with TRBJ2-2; D tentatively reads TRBD1 or TRBD2 (8 bases each). The CDR3 nucleotides are TGCGCCAGCAGCTTGGGGGACAGGAAATTCCAGCGGGAGACCGGGGAGCTGTTTTTT. This encodes CASSLGDRKFQRETGELFF.